These T cell receptor beta chains were read from a single sample in a study of blood T cell repertoires in COVID-19. The assay was immunoSEQ multiplex PCR, and TCRdb's table has in-frame clones only and misses some. The table has about 270,000 clones, roughly 90% seen once. Sequenced material: PBMCs or T cells enriched from blood (not recorded which). The receptors were gathered from a woman between 50 and 59 years old who had recovered from COVID-19. Both conserved end residues are part of each CDR3. D genes are given only for firm matches. Only some rows state a clone size, as once, few, many or a class for expanded clones.

d_gene: TRBD2; v_gene: TRBV4-1; j_gene: TRBJ2-7; abundance: -; CDR3nt: TGCGCCAGCAGCCTCCAACTGGCGGGAGGATACGAGCAGTACTTC; CDR3aa: CASSLQLAGGYEQYF
d_gene: TRBD1; v_gene: TRBV28; j_gene: TRBJ1-5; abundance: -; CDR3nt: TGTGCCAGCAGTTTATTAGGGGGCTATCAGCCCCAGCATTTT; CDR3aa: CASSLLGGYQPQHF
d_gene: -; v_gene: TRBV3-1/TRBV3-2; j_gene: TRBJ2-1; abundance: -; CDR3nt: TGTGCCAGCAGCCAAAGGAGGTTTCAGGGGAGCTCCTACAATGAGCAGTTCTTC; CDR3aa: CASSQRRFQGSSYNEQFF
d_gene: TRBD2; v_gene: TRBV12-5; j_gene: TRBJ2-1; abundance: -; CDR3nt: TGTGCTAGTGGTTTGGTACTAGTAGCGGGAGTCACCAGCAATGAGCAGTTCTTC; CDR3aa: CASGLVLVAGVTSNEQFF
d_gene: TRBD1; v_gene: TRBV28; j_gene: TRBJ2-4; abundance: -; CDR3nt: TGTGCCAGCAGTTTCAAGCTAGGGGACAGGGCATTAGCCAAAAACATTCAGTACTTC; CDR3aa: CASSFKLGDRALAKNIQYF
d_gene: -; v_gene: TRBV15; j_gene: TRBJ1-5; abundance: -; CDR3nt: TGTGCCACCAGCAGAGCAGGTTACAATCAGCCCCAGCATTTT; CDR3aa: CATSRAGYNQPQHF
d_gene: TRBD2; v_gene: TRBV7-8; j_gene: TRBJ2-3; abundance: few; CDR3nt: TGTGCCAGCAGCCCACTAGGGCGGGAGATTAAGGATACGCAGTATTTT; CDR3aa: CASSPLGREIKDTQYF
d_gene: TRBD1; v_gene: TRBV10-3; j_gene: TRBJ1-5; abundance: -; CDR3nt: TGTGCCATCAGGGACAGGGAAGGCCAGCCCCAGCATTTT; CDR3aa: CAIRDREGQPQHF
d_gene: TRBD1; v_gene: TRBV6-5; j_gene: TRBJ2-3; abundance: once; CDR3nt: TGTGCCAGCAGTTTAAACAGGGGGTCGGGAGATACGCAGTATTTT; CDR3aa: CASSLNRGSGDTQYF
d_gene: -; v_gene: TRBV7-2; j_gene: TRBJ2-7; abundance: -; CDR3nt: TGTGCCAGCAGCTTAGGACTAGGATCTGCCGAGCAGTACTTC; CDR3aa: CASSLGLGSAEQYF
d_gene: -; v_gene: TRBV6-5; j_gene: TRBJ1-2; abundance: -; CDR3nt: TGTGCCAGCAGTAGGGACACCAACTATGGCTACACCTTC; CDR3aa: CASSRDTNYGYTF
d_gene: TRBD1; v_gene: TRBV28; j_gene: TRBJ2-5; abundance: once; CDR3nt: TGTGCCAGCAGCCGGACAGGGGAGGAGACCCAGTACTTC; CDR3aa: CASSRTGEETQYF
d_gene: TRBD2; v_gene: TRBV11-2; j_gene: TRBJ2-7; abundance: few; CDR3nt: TGTGCCAGCAGCTCTTTTAGCGGGAACTACGAGCAGTACTTC; CDR3aa: CASSSFSGNYEQYF
d_gene: -; v_gene: TRBV2; j_gene: TRBJ1-1; abundance: -; CDR3nt: TGTGCCAGCAGTGAGCAGGGCGCGTATCAAGCTTTCTTT; CDR3aa: CASSEQGAYQAFF
d_gene: -; v_gene: TRBV28; j_gene: TRBJ1-2; abundance: -; CDR3nt: TGTGCCAGCAGTTCCGTTTTTGCGACAGATTCGAACTATGGCTACACCTTC; CDR3aa: CASSSVFATDSNYGYTF
d_gene: -; v_gene: TRBV7-2; j_gene: TRBJ1-3; abundance: -; CDR3nt: TGTGCCAGCAGCTTCTTGAGCGTTCTCAGCGGGTCTGGAAACACCATATATTTT; CDR3aa: CASSFLSVLSGSGNTIYF
d_gene: -; v_gene: TRBV19; j_gene: TRBJ2-3; abundance: -; CDR3nt: TGTGCCAGTAGTATTTTGGGGCAGGGAACAGATACGCAGTATTTT; CDR3aa: CASSILGQGTDTQYF
d_gene: TRBD1; v_gene: TRBV6-5; j_gene: TRBJ1-6; abundance: -; CDR3nt: TGTGCCAGCAGGGGGACAGGCTTAACTTCACCCCTCCACTTT; CDR3aa: CASRGTGLTSPLHF